The 20 T cell receptor beta chains listed next were all sequenced from one sample in a study of identifying expanded T cells in peripheral blood. Method: immunoSEQ multiplex PCR; TCRdb's copy keeps in-frame clones and lacks some. The sample lists some 95,000 clones, approximately 83% occurring once. The sample comprised blood. Receptor source: a person aged 18-70 years in good health.

The chain joins TRBV6-5 to TRBJ1-2, with 7 bases fitting TRBD1. Germline V gene sequence: CDR1 MNHEY, CDR2 SVGAGI. The CDR3 totals 15 residues. With V trimmed by 3 bases and J by 0 bases, 4 bases remained unmatched. The CDR3 protein is CASSYGTAANYGYTF. DNA for the CDR3: TGTGCCAGCAGTTATGGGACAGCAGCTAACTATGGCTACACCTTC.

The chain combines TRBV30 with TRBJ1-4; D is unresolved. The CDR3 is 15 amino acids. Trimming removed 1 base at V and 3 bases at J, with 12 bases between. Per the germline V gene, CDR1 is GTSNPN and CDR2 is SVGIG (reference sequence). The CDR3 DNA is TGTGCCTGGAGTGCGATAAGAGGACCTAATGAAAAACTGTTTTTT. As protein: CAWSAIRGPNEKLFF. Combining the CDR3 with reference TRBV30 and TRBJ1-4 gives the whole variable domain SQTIHQWPATLVQPVGSPLSLECTVEGTSNPNLYWYRQAAGRGLQLLFYSVGIGQISSEVPQNLSASRPQDRQFILSSKKLLLSDSGFYLCAWSAIRGPNEKLFFGSGTQLSVL.

This clone occurred a few times. This chain uses TRBV7-9 with TRBJ2-7; D is unclear. The V and J ends lost 7 bases and 5 bases respectively, with 9 bases between them. Per germline, CDR1 SEHNR and CDR2 FQNEAQ (reference sequence). CDR3 length: 11 residues. The CDR3 reads CASNLLHEQYF. The DNA of the CDR3 is TGTGCCAGCAACCTCCTACACGAGCAGTACTTC.

The chain carries TRBV7-9 and TRBJ1-2, with unresolved D. Germline-derived CDR1 and CDR2 are SEHNR and FQNEAQ (reference sequence). V was shortened by 7 bases and J by 3 bases, with 18 bases between the two germline ends. This CDR3 contains 15 residues. The CDR3 spells CASTFGSRLDYGYTF. CDR3 in DNA: TGTGCCAGCACCTTCGGGTCCAGGTTAGACTATGGCTACACCTTC.

The CDR3 nucleotides are TGTGCCAGTTCAAGAGCAGGATCGAACACTGAAGCTTTCTTT. This encodes CASSRAGSNTEAFF. The rearrangement joins TRBV19 to TRBJ1-1; D gene unclear. Germline-derived CDR1 and CDR2 are LNHDA and SQIVND (reference sequence). Trimming stripped 8 bases from V and 1 base from J, with 14 bases between. This CDR3 has 14 residues.

This rearrangement joins TRBV11-2 to TRBJ1-5; no clear D gene. The CDR3 is 18 amino acids. Trimming pared 8 bases from V and 6 bases from J, leaving 29 bases between. Germline lookup yields CDR1 SGHAT and CDR2 FQNNGV. In DNA form, the CDR3 reads TGTGCCAGCGCCACCCGGTCTGGGATTTTGAATGGCAGTCAGCCCCAGCATTTT. This codes for CASATRSGILNGSQPQHF.

The chain couples TRBV7-9 to TRBJ2-7; D might be TRBD1 (5 bases). Germline loops: CDR1 SEHNR, CDR2 FQNEAQ (reference sequence). The CDR3 spans 13 residues. V lost 5 bases, J lost 4 bases, and 12 bases lay in between. Written as DNA, the CDR3 is TGTGCCAGCAGCGCCCGACAGAGATACGAGCAGTACTTC. It encodes CASSARQRYEQYF.

The V gene is TRBV6-5, the J gene TRBJ2-2; D call uncertain. CDR3 length: 15 amino acids. The V gene lost 8 bases and the J gene lost 5 bases, with 18 bases spanning the gap. Per germline, CDR1 MNHEY and CDR2 SVGAGI. CDR3 sequence reads: CASAEALRITGELFF. The CDR3 coding sequence is TGTGCCAGCGCCGAGGCGTTACGTATAACCGGGGAGCTGTTTTTT.

The rearrangement links TRBV7-9 to TRBJ2-2; no definite D call. The V end was cut by 5 bases, the J end by 1 base, with 5 bases between. The germline gives CDR1 SEHNR, CDR2 FQNEAQ (reference sequence). The CDR3 contains 13 residues. The chain's CDR3 is CASSAWNTGELFF. As DNA, the CDR3 is TGTGCCAGCAGCGCCTGGAACACCGGGGAGCTGTTTTTT.

The V gene is TRBV19, the J gene TRBJ2-7; D assignment may be TRBD1 or TRBD2 (5 bases each). The V end was cut by 3 bases, the J end by 2 bases, with 11 bases between. The CDR3 extends over 14 amino acids. Germline lookup yields CDR1 LNHDA and CDR2 SQIVND (reference sequence). The CDR3 sequence is CASSIVGEPYEQYF. As DNA, the CDR3 is TGTGCCAGTAGTATTGTAGGGGAGCCCTACGAGCAGTACTTC.

The chain combines TRBV19 with TRBJ2-1; 10 nucleotides align to TRBD1. V gave up 3 bases and J gave up 5 bases; unmatched junction bases: 13. The CDR3 is 18 amino acids. CDR1 is LNHDA and CDR2 is SQIVND in the germline V gene (reference sequence). CDR3 in DNA: TGTGCCAGTAGTATGGGTATGGACAGGGGGGTTCGACACAATGAGCAGTTCTTC. Amino acids: CASSMGMDRGVRHNEQFF.

The gene calls are TRBV29-1 and TRBJ1-5; D unclear. Trimming removed 5 bases from V and 6 bases from J, with 14 bases in between. Per the germline V gene, CDR1 is SQVTM and CDR2 is ANQGSEA. CDR3 length: 13 amino acids. CDR3 protein: CSVQVGSGQPQHF. CDR3 bases: TGCAGCGTTCAGGTGGGGAGCGGTCAGCCCCAGCATTTT.

This clone was recorded only once. The CDR3 region is CASSASDSLNIQYF. CDR3 coding DNA: TGTGCCAGCAGTGCCTCGGACAGTTTAAACATTCAGTACTTC. The chain joins TRBV2 to TRBJ2-4; TRBD1 might be the D (6 bases). The CDR3 is 14 amino acids. Trimming shortened V by 4 bases and J by 6 bases, and 13 bases separated the two germline ends. Germline V gene data show CDR1 as SNHLY and CDR2 as FYNNEI.

This chain uses TRBV4-3 with TRBJ1-1; D gene ambiguous. The CDR3 contains 14 residues. Germline values: CDR1 LGHNA, CDR2 YSLEER. Trimming left V 0 bases short and J 5 bases short, with 10 bases between. The CDR3 here is CASSQDLGKTEAFF. CDR3 bases: TGCGCCAGCAGCCAAGATTTGGGGAAAACTGAAGCTTTCTTT.

J is TRBJ1-2 and V is TRBV21-1. TRBV21-1 has pseudogene status. The CDR3 runs 16 residues. Here the CDR3 reads CASSKAGPGSNYGYTF. For the CDR3, the DNA is TGTGCCAGCAGCAAAGCGGGTCCCGGATCTAACTATGGCTACACCTTC.

The chain joins TRBV28 to TRBJ2-1, with D hard to call. Trimming shortened V by 2 bases and J by 7 bases, and 9 bases separated the two germline ends. Germline V CDR1 and CDR2: MDHEN, SYDVKM. The CDR3 loop spans 13 amino acids. DNA of the CDR3: TGTGCCAGCAGTTTAGTGGTGAGAAATGAGCAGTTCTTC. Translated: CASSLVVRNEQFF.

J is TRBJ1-3 and V is TRBV27, with D possibly being TRBD1 (5 bases). Germline values: CDR1 MNHEY, CDR2 SMNVEV (reference sequence). V dropped 4 bases and J dropped 2 bases, with 12 bases sitting between them. The CDR3 is 15 amino acids. CDR3 amino acids: CASSSFGGAGNTIYF. The CDR3 coding sequence is TGTGCCAGCAGTTCGTTCGGGGGGGCTGGAAACACCATATATTTT.

The genes are TRBV19 and TRBJ2-2, with TRBD1 identical over 8 bases. CDR3 length: 18 residues. Germline-derived CDR1 and CDR2 are LNHDA and SQIVND (reference sequence). J lost 5 bases, V lost 3 bases, and 14 bases had no gene match. Here the CDR3 DNA reads TGTGCCAGTAGTATCATGGCCCTCCTCCAGGGGGCGACCGGGGAGCTGTTTTTT. Translating gives CASSIMALLQGATGELFF.

The chain combines TRBV29-1 with TRBJ1-5, with a weak D call TRBD1 (5 bases). Per germline, CDR1 SQVTM and CDR2 ANQGSEA. Trimming took off 6 bases at V and 0 bases at J, with 9 bases between the two ends. The length of the CDR3 is 13 residues. The CDR3 is CSVARDSNQPQHF. The CDR3 DNA is TGCAGCGTGGCCAGGGATAGCAATCAGCCCCAGCATTTT.

The chain recombines TRBV7-8 with TRBJ1-2, with D maybe TRBD1 (6 bases). V lost 7 bases and J lost 5, with 17 bases in between. Germline-derived CDR1 and CDR2 are SGHVS and FQNEAQ. The CDR3 loop spans 14 amino acids. This CDR3 is CASTDRRRTYGYTF. The CDR3 region has the DNA TGTGCCAGCACCGACAGGCGACGGACTTATGGCTACACCTTC.